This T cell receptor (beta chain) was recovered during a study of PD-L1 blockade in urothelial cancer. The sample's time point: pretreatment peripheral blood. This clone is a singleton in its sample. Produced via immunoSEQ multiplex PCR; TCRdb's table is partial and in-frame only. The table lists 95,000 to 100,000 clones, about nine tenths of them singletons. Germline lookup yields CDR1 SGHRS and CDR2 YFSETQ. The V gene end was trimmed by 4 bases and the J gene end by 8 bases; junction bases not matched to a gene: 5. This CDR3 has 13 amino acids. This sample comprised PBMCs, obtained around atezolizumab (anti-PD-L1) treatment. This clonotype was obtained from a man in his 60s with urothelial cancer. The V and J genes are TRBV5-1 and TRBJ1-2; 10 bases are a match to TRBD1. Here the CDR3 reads CASSRGQGKGYTF. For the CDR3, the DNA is TGCGCCAGCAGCAGGGGACAGGGGAAGGGCTACACCTTC.